This paragraph reports one T cell receptor (beta chain). The data were obtained in a study of OX40 agonist ivuxolimab in advanced cancers. Across the study: The patients received agonistic anti-OX40 (CD134) antibody ivuxolimab.

Cycle 7 day 1, cycle 4 day 1, and baseline were the timepoints at which blood was sampled. Sequenced by immunoSEQ multiplex PCR; TCRdb stores in-frame clones only, minus some. The sample has roughly 50,000 clones; approximately 91% are singletons. This CDR3 spans 15 amino acids. The V and J ends lost 1 base and 0 bases respectively, with 7 bases between them. Germline CDR1 reads SGHAT; CDR2 reads FQNNGV. This chain connects TRBV11-2 to TRBJ2-1; D unresolved. The specimen was CD4+ or CD8+ T cells sorted from blood, collected in a trial of the OX40 agonist ivuxolimab. This sequence originates from an adult with an advanced solid tumor such as melanoma, head and neck, liver or kidney cancer. The chain's CDR3 is CASSLVESSYNEQFF. The CDR3 region has the DNA TGTGCCAGCAGCTTAGTGGAGAGCTCCTACAATGAGCAGTTCTTC. Full variable domain (rest looked up from reference TRBV11-2 and TRBJ2-1): EAGVAQSPRYKIIEKRQSVAFWCNPISGHATLYWYQQILGQGPKLLIQFQNNGVVDDSQLPKDRFSAERLKGVDSTLKIQPAKLEDSAVYLCASSLVESSYNEQFFGPGTRLTVL.